The next 30 T cell receptor beta chains were all read from a single sample in a study of T-cell memory formation after mild COVID-19. MiXCR was run by TCRdb on the 5' RACE reads, yielding one entry per CDR3 protein. This table has about 110,000 distinct CDR3 sequences, 22% appearing once. The sequencing input was PBMCs or a T cell subset sorted from them (not recorded which). Receptors originate from a man aged 18 to 29 who had mild COVID-19 (a few samples of this study predate the infection). Cell type and time point are not known.

The sample holds many counts of this clonotype. The V call is TRBV6-6, the J call TRBJ1-1, with 7 nucleotides matching TRBD1. The CDR3 has 14 amino acids. The junction had 8 bases not matched to a gene; V was cut back by 7 bases and J by 3 bases. CDR1 is MNHNY and CDR2 is SVGAGI in the germline V gene (reference sequence). CDR3 in amino acids: CASTLRDSDTEAFF. The CDR3 DNA reads TGTGCCAGCACCCTCCGGGACAGTGACACTGAAGCTTTCTTT.

This clonotype appeared once. The chain links TRBV27 to TRBJ2-5, with 10 bases matching TRBD2. The length of the CDR3 is 14 residues. In germline, CDR1 is MNHEY, CDR2 SMNVEV (reference sequence). Trimming removed 4 bases from V and 5 bases from J; junction bases left unmatched: 4. The DNA for the CDR3 is TGTGCCAGCAGTTCTAGCGGGGGATGGGAGACCCAGTACTTC. Translating gives CASSSSGGWETQYF.

V usage is TRBV5-1 and J usage is TRBJ2-2; maybe TRBD1 (5 bases). Germline-derived CDR1 and CDR2 are SGHRS and YFSETQ. There are 15 residues in the CDR3. V lost 3 bases and J 4 bases, leaving 13 bases between the germline ends. CDR3 DNA: TGCGCCAGCAGCTCCCGTCAGGGTGCCACCGGGGAGCTGTTTTTT. Residues: CASSSRQGATGELFF.

This chain joins TRBV12-3 or TRBV12-4 and TRBJ2-7; D call uncertain. The length of the CDR3 is 13 residues. The V and J ends lost 7 bases and 0 bases respectively, with 10 bases between them. The CDR3 sequence: CASTLQNSYEQYF. CDR3 DNA: TGTGCCAGCACGCTACAGAACTCCTACGAGCAGTACTTC.

In its sample, this clonotype was seen a few times. J is TRBJ2-5 and V is TRBV6-5; 10 nucleotides match TRBD2. The V segment lost 8 bases and the J segment 4 bases; nucleotides outside the gene matches: 7. This CDR3 spans 14 amino acids. CDR1 is MNHEY and CDR2 is SVGAGI in the germline V gene. The DNA of the CDR3 is TGTGCCAGCGGCAACAGCGGGGGGGTAGAGACCCAGTACTTC. Protein product: CASGNSGGVETQYF.

The V and J genes are TRBV29-1 and TRBJ1-1; possibly TRBD1 for D (5 bases). CDR3 length: 11 residues. The V end lost 7 bases, the J end lost 3 bases, and 9 bases lay between the germline ends. CDR1 and CDR2 (germline): SQVTM, ANQGSEA. This CDR3 is CSAPGDTEAFF. The DNA for the CDR3 is TGCAGCGCCCCGGGGGACACTGAAGCTTTCTTT.

The table lists this clonotype with a few counts. The V and J genes are TRBV21-1 and TRBJ2-7; whether TRBD1, the table's D call, matches the DNA was not checked. TRBV21-1 is a listed pseudogene. The CDR3 length is 16 residues. The CDR3 DNA is TGTGCCAGCAGCAAGCAGGGCAGGGGGAGCTCCTACGAGCAGTACGTC. Translated, it gives CASSKQGRGSSYEQYV.

This clonotype has just a few counts. The chain uses TRBV6-2 or TRBV6-3 and TRBJ2-7; D possibly corresponds to TRBD1 (5 bases). The CDR3 has 13 amino acids. Germline-derived CDR1 and CDR2 are MNHEY and SVGEGT. Trimming pared 6 bases from V and 7 bases from J, leaving 16 bases between. The CDR3 nucleotides read TGTGCCAGCAGCCAGGGTGAGAAAGGGGAGCAGTACTTC. As protein: CASSQGEKGEQYF.

This clonotype occurred a few times. The CDR3 sequence: CASSQATGSSSYEQYF. In DNA form, the CDR3 reads TGTGCCAGCAGCCAAGCGACAGGGTCCAGCTCCTACGAGCAGTACTTC. The gene calls are TRBV4-2 and TRBJ2-7; 7 bases map to TRBD1. The trim removed 1 base at V and 0 bases at J, leaving 6 bases unmatched. CDR1 is LGHNA, CDR2 YNFKEQ, per germline. The CDR3 contains 16 residues.

This chain links TRBV5-1 with TRBJ1-5; possible D gene TRBD1, 5 bases. The CDR3 spans 13 residues. Germline V gene data show CDR1 as SGHRS and CDR2 as YFSETQ. Trimming removed 3 bases at V and 3 bases at J, with 7 bases between. The CDR3 region is CASSSGHNQPQHF. The CDR3 region has the DNA TGCGCCAGCAGCTCAGGGCACAATCAGCCCCAGCATTTT.

This clonotype was observed a few times. The rearrangement joins TRBV4-3 to TRBJ2-5; 7 bases agree with TRBD1. This CDR3 is 15 amino acids long. Germline V gene lookup returns CDR1 LGHNA and CDR2 YSLEER. J gave up 4 bases and V 2 bases, and 7 bases lay outside the gene matches. In DNA, the CDR3 is TGCGCCAGCAGCCAACTCCAGGGGGTGGGAGAGACCCAGTACTTC. This gives the protein CASSQLQGVGETQYF.

This clonotype showed up just a few times. The V and J genes are TRBV12-3 or TRBV12-4 and TRBJ2-4; 11 nucleotides line up with TRBD1. The V segment lost 2 bases and the J segment 9 bases; nucleotides outside the gene matches: 3. The CDR3 has 14 amino acids. CDR3: CASSLWTGGGIQYF. The CDR3 DNA follows: TGTGCCAGCAGTTTATGGACAGGGGGCGGCATTCAGTACTTC.

This clonotype showed up many times. In DNA form, the CDR3 reads TGTGCCAGCAGCCCTAACAGGGGGAACGAGCAGTACTTC. It specifies CASSPNRGNEQYF. The chain couples TRBV9 to TRBJ2-7; 8 bases agree with TRBD1. CDR1 and CDR2 (germline): SGDLS, YYNGEE. V was clipped by 4 bases and J by 5 bases; unmatched bases: 5. The CDR3 sequence is 13 residues long.

This rearrangement joins TRBV15 to TRBJ1-6; D is unclear. Germline-derived CDR1 and CDR2 are LNHNV and YYDKDF (reference sequence). This CDR3 spans 13 amino acids. V lost 0 bases and J lost 8, with 5 bases in between. The chain's CDR3 is CATSRDGHSPLHF. The CDR3 bases are TGTGCCACCAGCAGAGATGGCCATTCACCCCTCCACTTT.

The CDR3 here is CASSFGGGEQYF. The DNA of the CDR3 is TGTGCCAGCAGTTTCGGGGGAGGCGAGCAGTACTTC. The chain couples TRBV7-3 to TRBJ2-7, with D possibly being TRBD2 (6 bases). Trimming pared 6 bases from V and 6 bases from J, leaving 12 bases between. Germline V gives CDR1 SGHTA, CDR2 FQGTGA. The length of the CDR3 is 12 residues. The variable domain in full, with the rest retrieved from reference TRBV7-3 and TRBJ2-7, is GAGVSQTPSNKVTEKGKYVELRCDPISGHTALYWYRQSLGQGPEFLIYFQGTGAADDSGLPNDRFFAVRPEGSVSTLKIQRTERGDSAVYLCASSFGGGEQYFGPGTRLTVT.

The chain joins TRBV6-5 to TRBJ1-6; D not certain. There are 13 residues in the CDR3. Germline V gene sequence: CDR1 MNHEY, CDR2 SVGAGI. Trimming cost V 8 bases and J 10 bases, with 15 bases left between them. CDR3: CASAGGRGSPLHF. CDR3 DNA: TGTGCCAGCGCGGGAGGGCGGGGATCACCCCTCCACTTT.

The chain uses TRBV7-9 and TRBJ2-3; 7 bases fit TRBD2. This CDR3 region has 14 residues. The V gene end was trimmed by 6 bases and the J gene end by 4 bases; junction bases not matched to a gene: 7. Germline V CDR1 and CDR2: SEHNR, FQNEAQ (reference sequence). CDR3 protein: CASSPGGFADTQYF. The CDR3 DNA sequence: TGTGCCAGCAGTCCGGGGGGTTTCGCAGATACGCAGTATTTT.

The V call is TRBV7-6, the J call TRBJ2-3; a possible D gene is TRBD2 (6 bases). Trimming removed 1 base from V and 2 bases from J, with 13 bases in between. Germline V gives CDR1 SGHVS, CDR2 FNYEAQ. CDR3 size: 16 residues. CDR3 in amino acids: CASSLGAGRSTDTQYF. The CDR3 bases are TGTGCCAGCAGCTTAGGGGCGGGGCGTTCCACAGATACGCAGTATTTT.

In its sample, this clonotype was seen a few times. The chain recombines TRBV7-6 with TRBJ2-1, with unresolved D. The ends were cut back, 2 bases at V and 4 bases at J, with 12 bases in the middle. The germline CDR1 and CDR2 sequences are SGHVS and FNYEAQ. The CDR3 runs 15 residues. CDR3 sequence (DNA): TGTGCCAGCAGCTTATCGGCAGCTAGTTACAATGAGCAGTTCTTC. Translated: CASSLSAASYNEQFF. The whole variable domain, filled in from reference TRBV7-6 and TRBJ2-1, reads GAGVSQSPRYKVTKRGQDVALRCDPISGHVSLYWYRQALGQGPEFLTYFNYEAQQDKSGLPNDRFSAERPEGSISTLTIQRTEQRDSAMYRCASSLSAASYNEQFFGPGTRLTVL.

The rearrangement links TRBV4-1 to TRBJ2-1, with a possible D match to TRBD1 (7 bases). The CDR3 loop spans 16 amino acids. With 4 bases removed from V and 4 bases from J, the gap between germline ends came to 17 bases. Germline CDR1 reads MGHRA; CDR2 reads YSYEKL. CDR3 bases: TGCGCCAGCAGCCTCAGGGGGGATCCGGGATACAATGAGCAGTTCTTC. Its protein is CASSLRGDPGYNEQFF.

The chain recombines TRBV5-4 with TRBJ2-7; the D gene could be TRBD1 or TRBD2 (6 bases each). V was clipped by 5 bases and J by 0 bases, with 15 bases between them. CDR1 SGHNT and CDR2 YYREEE come from the germline V gene (reference sequence). The CDR3 sequence is 15 residues long. CDR3 loop: CASRPRGAPSYEQYF. The DNA for the CDR3 is TGTGCCAGCAGACCAAGGGGGGCCCCCTCCTACGAGCAGTACTTC.

The chain links TRBV6-2 or TRBV6-3 to TRBJ2-7; 14 bases line up with TRBD2. From germline, CDR1 is MNHEY and CDR2 SVGEGT. The CDR3 covers 15 residues. The junction had 9 bases not matched to a gene; V was cut back by 6 bases and J by 8 bases. This chain's CDR3 is CASSRGLAGGQQQYF. DNA of the CDR3: TGTGCCAGCAGCCGCGGACTAGCGGGGGGACAACAGCAGTACTTC.

The chain carries TRBV2 and TRBJ1-5; D remains ambiguous. Trimming shortened V by 7 bases and J by 8 bases, and 12 bases separated the two germline ends. Germline assignment: CDR1 SNHLY and CDR2 FYNNEI. This CDR3 has 12 amino acids. CDR3 bases: TGTGCCAGCACCTTGACCGGGGAGCCCCAGCATTTT. It specifies CASTLTGEPQHF.

This clonotype came up many times. The chain combines TRBV28 with TRBJ2-3; D is unresolved. CDR1 and CDR2 from the germline V gene are MDHEN and SYDVKM. V dropped 3 bases and J dropped 1 base, with 8 bases sitting between them. The CDR3 runs to 14 residues. CDR3 DNA: TGTGCCAGCAGTTTTCTTTCGGGCACAGATACGCAGTATTTT. Its protein is CASSFLSGTDTQYF.

This clonotype was seen repeatedly, ten times or more. The genes are TRBV6-4 and TRBJ2-2; TRBD2 matches 9 bases. The CDR3 is made up of 15 amino acids. Germline V lookup: CDR1 MRHNA, CDR2 SNTAGT. V was clipped by 3 bases and J by 1 base; unmatched bases: 0. CDR3: CASSERGGNTGELFF. CDR3 DNA sequence: TGTGCCAGCAGTGAGCGGGGGGGGAACACCGGGGAGCTGTTTTTT.

The gene calls are TRBV7-2 and TRBJ2-1; D is unclear. CDR3 length: 13 amino acids. Germline CDR1 and CDR2: SGHTA and FQGNSA. Trimming cost V 6 bases and J 4 bases, with 10 bases left between them. The CDR3, as DNA: TGTGCCAGCAGTGGCTCCCCGTACAATGAGCAGTTCTTC. It codes for CASSGSPYNEQFF.

In this sample, this clonotype turned up a few times. The chain links TRBV7-2 to TRBJ1-6; tentative D call: TRBD1 (5 bases). This CDR3 is built from 18 residues. Germline CDR1 SGHTA, CDR2 FQGNSA. Trimming removed 4 bases at V and 0 bases at J, with 16 bases between. This CDR3 reads CASSYQRGVGSYNSPLHF. The CDR3 nucleotides read TGTGCCAGCAGCTATCAAAGGGGAGTGGGCTCCTATAATTCACCCCTCCACTTT.

This clonotype was found a few times. The rearrangement uses TRBV12-3 or TRBV12-4 and TRBJ2-2; D is unresolved. The CDR3 is 14 residues long. V dropped 3 bases and J dropped 4 bases, with 9 bases sitting between them. CDR3 DNA: TGTGCCAGCAGTTTGTGGGTATCCACCGGGGAGCTGTTTTTT. It is translated as CASSLWVSTGELFF.

This clonotype was picked up a small number of times. This chain uses TRBV20-1 with TRBJ1-2; possible D gene TRBD1, 6 bases. Germline loops: CDR1 DFQATT, CDR2 SNEGSKA (reference sequence). V lost 1 base, J lost 4 bases, and 10 bases lay in between. The CDR3 loop spans 13 amino acids. The chain's CDR3 is CSARVAGVYGYTF. DNA for the CDR3: TGCAGTGCTAGAGTAGCAGGGGTCTATGGCTACACCTTC.

The chain recombines TRBV6-5 with TRBJ2-2; D is ambiguous. V lost 0 bases and J lost 6, with 17 bases in between. Germline assignment: CDR1 MNHEY and CDR2 SVGAGI. This CDR3 contains 17 residues. CDR3 in DNA: TGTGCCAGCAGTTACTCCTTTCGGATCGACCTGGCCGGGGAGCTGTTTTTT. As protein: CASSYSFRIDLAGELFF.